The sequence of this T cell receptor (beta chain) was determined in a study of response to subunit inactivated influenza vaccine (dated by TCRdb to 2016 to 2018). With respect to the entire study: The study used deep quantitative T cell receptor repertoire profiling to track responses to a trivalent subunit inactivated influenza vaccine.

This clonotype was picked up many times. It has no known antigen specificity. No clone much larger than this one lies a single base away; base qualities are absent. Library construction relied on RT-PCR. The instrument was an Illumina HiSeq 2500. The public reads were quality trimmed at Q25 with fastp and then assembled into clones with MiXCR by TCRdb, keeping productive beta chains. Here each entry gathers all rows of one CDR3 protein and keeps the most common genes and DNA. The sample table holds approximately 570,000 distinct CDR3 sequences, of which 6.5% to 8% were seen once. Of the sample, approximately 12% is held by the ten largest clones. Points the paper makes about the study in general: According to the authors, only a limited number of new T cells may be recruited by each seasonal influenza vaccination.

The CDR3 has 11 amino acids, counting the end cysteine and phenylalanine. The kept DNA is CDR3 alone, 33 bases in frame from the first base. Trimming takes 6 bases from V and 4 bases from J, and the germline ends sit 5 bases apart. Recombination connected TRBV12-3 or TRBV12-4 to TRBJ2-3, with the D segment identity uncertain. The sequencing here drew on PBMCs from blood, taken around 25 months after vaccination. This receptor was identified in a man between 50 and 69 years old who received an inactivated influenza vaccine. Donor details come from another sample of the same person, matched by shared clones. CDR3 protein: CASSDADTQYF. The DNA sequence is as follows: TGTGCCAGCAGCGACGCAGATACGCAGTATTTT.